There are many counts of the clone carrying this TCR beta chain. Its target is not known. This sample was included in a study of T cells in Graves' hyperthyroidism and ophthalmopathy. Findings and caveats of the study: Most expanded thyroid clonotypes above 0.001 also appeared in blood.

Per the germline V gene, CDR1 is KGHSH and CDR2 is LQKENI. V was cut by 5 bases and J by 2 bases, with 18 bases left in between. CDR3 length: 16 residues. Hyperthyroidism was newly diagnosed in patients aged 18 to 65 (duration under 2 months). RNA transcripts provided the source from which TCR beta CDR3 regions were amplified. Initially, a first-round RT-PCR of the TCR CDR3 employed the HTBI primer set. A single record per CDR3 protein comes from TCRdb applying MiXCR to the multiplex PCR reads. The table has over 450,000 distinct CDR3 sequences, 14% seen once. What was sequenced was blood. The rearrangement links TRBV18 to TRBJ1-1; D might be TRBD1 (6 bases). The TCR was taken from a woman aged 18-30 years with Graves' hyperthyroidism. Written as DNA, the CDR3 is TGTGCCAGCTCAATCAGACAGCCGGGGGCTAACACTGAAGCTTTCTTT. Translating it yields CASSIRQPGANTEAFF. The full variable domain, with the rest looked up from reference TRBV18 and TRBJ1-1, is NAGVMQNPRHLVRRRGQEARLRCSPMKGHSHVYWYRQLPEEGLKFMVYLQKENIIDESGMPKERFSAEFPKEGPSILRIQQVVRGDSAAYFCASSIRQPGANTEAFFGQGTRLTVV.